This TCR beta chain is drawn from a study of PD-1 blockade in classical Hodgkin lymphoma. Across the study: Every 2 weeks, patients got 3 mg/kg intravenous nivolumab. Whole-study results and caveats: Newly diagnosed patients were said to have less baseline TCR diversity than healthy donors did.

The time point here: cycle 4 day 1 (C4D1), after more than five weeks of nivolumab. Every patient relapsed after autologous stem cell transplantation, and brentuximab vedotin exposure varied. It was by magnetic negative selection that CD4+ T cells were purified from thawed PBMCs. V lost 6 bases and J lost 7; bases outside the gene matches: 9. CDR1 and CDR2 (germline): LNHDA, SQIVND (reference sequence). The CDR3 extends over 14 amino acids. This table comes from immunoSEQ multiplex PCR, and its TCRdb copy is limited to in-frame clones, with some not included. The sample has approximately 20,000 clones; approximately 87% are singletons. This clone was recorded only once. Its antigen is as yet unknown.

The sample consisted of CD4+ T cells from blood, taken before the fourth cycle of nivolumab. V usage is TRBV19 and J usage is TRBJ2-1; 7 nucleotides align to TRBD2. This receptor was identified in a human donor with classical Hodgkin lymphoma. DNA for the CDR3: TGTGCCAGTAGCCGCCAAGCGGGGAGGAATGAGCAGTTCTTC. Protein: CASSRQAGRNEQFF.